This T cell receptor (beta chain) is drawn from a study of tumor-infiltrating lymphocytes in primary liver carcinoma. As for the study in general: Staged T1-T3 N0M0, the tumors had sizes that ranged from roughly 4.2 to 11 cm across. The study obtained roughly 3.5 to 7.13 million productive TCRbeta reads per sample, similar across tissue types.

Constant-region priming of around 530 ng total RNA yielded TCR beta cDNA. Construction of TCR beta libraries relied on three successive nested multiplex PCR rounds employing slightly modified ARM-PCR. Two initial PCR rounds of approximately 10 cycles each paired TRBV1-TRBV30 forward primers with a C-beta reverse primer. From the multiplex PCR reads, TCRdb called clonotypes with MiXCR, one entry per CDR3 protein. The sample holds some 110,000 distinct CDR3 sequences, roughly 80% seen once. Without any cell sorting, roughly 20-32 mg of bulk tissue yielded co-extracted RNA and DNA. Study-level points and caveats: The study found only about 7.5-25% of top clones in all five tumor regions. Tumors carried a top-250-clone fraction significantly exceeding that of blood (p = 0.039).

The CDR3 sequence is 14 residues long. CDR1 and CDR2 from the germline V gene are MDHEN and SYDVKM. Details on this clonotype: Its antigen remains unidentified.

Sequenced material: liver tumor tissue from sampling region 3. Subset indicated: tumor region T3, left-lateral pole. The sequence derives from a man in his forties with primary liver carcinoma and hepatitis B virus infection. This rearrangement joins TRBV28 to TRBJ1-1; D may be TRBD1 (6 bases). The CDR3 protein is CSISGGGLIGEAFF. As DNA, the CDR3 is TGTTCCATCAGTGGGGGCGGCTTAATCGGTGAAGCTTTCTTT.